Described below is a single TCR beta chain sequence and its context. The sample holds a few counts of this clonotype. Its binding antigen is unknown. It has no much larger one-base neighbor in the sample; base qualities were not kept. From the cysteine up to the phenylalanine, the CDR3 has a length of 14 residues. The sequence is cut down to CDR3 DNA, 42 bases in frame from base 1. The data derive from a study of T-cell memory formation after mild COVID-19 (dated by TCRdb to about 2021). Regarding the research as a whole: Most TCR sequence clusters were specific to one of the two donors. Longitudinal TCRalpha and TCRbeta repertoire sequencing tracked T-cell clones expanding and contracting after mild COVID-19 in a couple of donors. The cohort was made up of two young adult volunteers, one female and one male, who were previously healthy.

Results and caveats for the whole study, not just this receptor: Clones contracting from day 15 to 85 had balanced CD4/CD8 phenotypes, while a second wave expanding from day 15 to 37 was biased towards CD4+. Contracting CD4+ clones appeared mostly in the CM and EM memory subsets, whereas CD8+ clones were enriched in EMRA. SARS-CoV-2 specificity was not confirmed for the second-wave clones peaking on day 37. The study covered only a couple of mild cases, and larger cohorts including severe cases with pre-infection samples were considered necessary. Some responding clones were detected in pre-infection memory, suggesting pre-existing cross-reactive memory T cells joined the SARS-CoV-2 response.

PBMCs were isolated by Ficoll-Paque density gradient centrifugation. The run used an Illumina NovaSeq 6000. Using 5'RACE with constant-segment primers, TCRalpha and TCRbeta cDNA libraries were constructed, with sample barcodes and unique molecular identifiers added in the process. RNA was extracted from every sample with Trizol reagent. The libraries were amplified in two PCR steps, and the second step added a second sample barcode and Illumina TruSeq adapters. Sequencing of the libraries was done on an Illumina NovaSeq, producing 2 x 150 bp paired-end reads. For the original study's pipeline: The reads were demultiplexed and collapsed into UMI-guided consensus sequences using migec v1.2.7. Using mixcr v2.1.11, UMI consensuses were aligned to TRA and TRB V and J templates and then assembled into clonotypes. Clonotypes were classified as expanded or contracted when called significant by both edgeR and NoisET, with noise models trained on biological replicates. For edgeR calls, a false discovery rate-adjusted p below 0.01 and a log2 fold-change threshold of 1 were applied. As an exploratory analysis of dynamics, max-normalized trajectories of the 1000 most abundant clonotypes were examined by PCA with hierarchical clustering. The CD4 or CD8 phenotype of responding clones was assigned using the separately sequenced CD4+ and CD8+ repertoires. TCRdb handled the public reads itself, with Q25 trimming in fastp and clone calling in MiXCR, and kept productive beta chains. CDR3 protein duplicates are merged, each entry listing the most common genes and DNA. The V and J calls come from TCRdb's annotation, not from the publication. The sample data list 200,000 to 300,000 distinct CDR3 sequences, and approximately 15% of these were observed just once. 2.1% of the sample is in the top ten clones.

The receptor chain draws on TRBV21-1 and TRBJ1-1. TRBV21-1 is classified as a pseudogene. Material for sequencing was PBMCs or a T cell subset sorted from them (not recorded which). The clonotype originates from an adult woman who had mild COVID-19 (a few samples of this study predate the infection). The sample titles of this study are shuffled in the database, so cell type and time point are left out; the donor was told from shared clones. The nucleotide sequence reads TGTGCCAGCAGCAAAGAACGGGGAATGGCTGAAGCTTTCTTT. Translated, it gives CASSKERGMAEAFF.